Shown below are 17 T cell receptor beta chains from a single sample sequenced in a study of cytomegalovirus exposure and HLA in healthy donors. The PCR had 60 Vbeta and 13 Jbeta primers. Only in-frame clones appear in the TCRdb table, and some are missing; sequencing was by immunoSEQ multiplex PCR. Here the sample spans about 110,000 clones, around four fifths being singletons. Sequencing used PBMCs. Receptors originate from a woman aged 50 to 60 in good health and CMV-seropositive.

Points on this clone: An end of the junction does not agree with germline; a read error may underlie this. The gene calls are TRBV5-4 and TRBJ1-1, with a tentative D call TRBD1 (5 bases). Germline values: CDR1 SGHNT, CDR2 YYREEE (reference sequence). The CDR3 is 14 residues long. The CDR3: CARSTQGLNTEAFF. The CDR3, as DNA: TGTGCCCGCAGCACTCAGGGTCTGAACACTGAAGCTTTCTTT.

This clone is a singleton in its sample. This chain links TRBV6-5 with TRBJ2-5; 7 bases line up with TRBD1. The J segment lost 1 base and the V segment lost 6 bases, leaving 5 bases of the junction unmatched. CDR1 is MNHEY, CDR2 SVGAGI, per germline. The CDR3 runs to 14 residues. CDR3 amino acids: CASRRGQLQETQYF. CDR3 in DNA: TGTGCCAGCAGGAGGGGACAGCTCCAAGAGACCCAGTACTTC.

The gene calls are TRBV4-1 and TRBJ1-5; D is uncertain. The V gene lost 3 bases and the J gene lost 0 bases, with 12 bases spanning the gap. CDR3 length: 16 amino acids. Germline V CDR1 and CDR2: MGHRA, YSYEKL. Here the CDR3 reads CASSQRTEFSNQPQHF. In DNA, the CDR3 is TGCGCCAGCAGCCAGCGAACAGAGTTTAGCAATCAGCCCCAGCATTTT.

The CDR3 loop is CASGLVPSYTEAFF. As DNA, the CDR3 is TGTGCTAGTGGTTTGGTTCCGAGTTACACTGAAGCTTTCTTT. V and J are TRBV12-5 and TRBJ1-1; D uncertain. The V end lost 0 bases, the J end lost 3 bases, and 8 bases lay between the germline ends. There are 14 residues in the CDR3. Germline CDR1 and CDR2: LGHNT and FRNRAP.

Concerning this clone: At one of its ends the junction is not consistent with the germline gene, which may arise from a read error. The V and J genes are TRBV7-9 and TRBJ1-2; the match to TRBD1 covers 7 bases. Germline CDR1 SEHNR, CDR2 FQNEAQ (reference sequence). This CDR3 has 15 amino acids. In DNA, the CDR3 is TGTTCCAGCAGCGACCCCCCGGGACAGAACTATGGCTACACCTTC. Residues: CSSSDPPGQNYGYTF.

The V and J genes are TRBV6-1 and TRBJ1-2; D uncertain. V dropped 3 bases and J dropped 2 bases, with 13 bases sitting between them. The CDR3 is made up of 15 amino acids. Looked up from germline, CDR1 is MNHNS and CDR2 is SASEGT. The DNA of the CDR3 is TGTGCCAGCAGTGAGCAGGCGACGGGAAACTATGGCTACACCTTC. Amino acids: CASSEQATGNYGYTF.

The V call is TRBV7-9, the J call TRBJ2-3, with 14 bases that match TRBD2. The CDR3 spans 15 residues. CDR1 and CDR2 (germline): SEHNR, FQNEAQ (reference sequence). V gave up 5 bases and J gave up 6 bases; unmatched junction bases: 4. The CDR3 spells CASSLTSGGVDTQYF. CDR3 nucleotides: TGTGCCAGCAGCCTGACTAGCGGGGGGGTGGATACGCAGTATTTT.

The chain combines TRBV5-1 with TRBJ2-1; 11 bases are a match to TRBD1. CDR1 and CDR2 (germline): SGHRS, YFSETQ. This CDR3 has 15 residues. Trimming cost V 4 bases and J 8 bases; bases outside gene matches: 8. The CDR3 spells CASSNRDRGDDEQFF. DNA for the CDR3: TGCGCCAGCAGCAACCGGGACAGGGGGGATGATGAGCAGTTCTTC. The full variable domain, its missing parts supplied by reference TRBV5-1 and TRBJ2-1, is KAGVTQTPRYLIKTRGQQVTLSCSPISGHRSVSWYQQTPGQGLQFLFEYFSETQRNKGNFPGRFSGRQFSNSRSEMNVSTLELGDSALYLCASSNRDRGDDEQFFGPGTRLTVL.

By sample share, this clone is large. CDR3 loop: CASSQFGTFEYEQYF. The CDR3 DNA reads as TGCGCCAGCAGCCAATTCGGGACATTTGAGTACGAGCAGTACTTC. The V call is TRBV4-3, the J call TRBJ2-7; D is perhaps TRBD1 (6 bases). Germline lookup yields CDR1 LGHNA and CDR2 YSLEER. V was pared by 2 bases and J by 4 bases, with 15 bases between. CDR3 length equals 15 residues.

This clone was detected once. The rearrangement uses TRBV7-3 and TRBJ2-1; 7 bases agree with TRBD1. Per germline, CDR1 SGHTA and CDR2 FQGTGA. This CDR3 is 13 amino acids long. After removal of 3 bases from V and 10 bases from J, the junction contained 6 bases not matched to a gene. CDR3 sequence reads: CASSFRGPEEQFF. CDR3 DNA: TGTGCCAGCAGCTTTAGGGGGCCGGAAGAGCAGTTCTTC.

The CDR3 nucleotides read TGCGCCAGCAGCGGAGGACGCATTCCGGGTGAGCAGTTCTTC. This gives the protein CASSGGRIPGEQFF. V gene TRBV5-1 combines with J gene TRBJ2-1; possible D gene TRBD2, 5 bases. Germline assignment: CDR1 SGHRS and CDR2 YFSETQ. Trimming removed 4 bases from V and 9 bases from J, with 17 bases in between. The CDR3 is 14 amino acids.

The V call is TRBV21-1, the J call TRBJ2-6; TRBD2 was called by the table and not checked on the DNA. TRBV21-1 is a recognized pseudogene. CDR3 length: 17 amino acids. CDR3 amino acids: CASSKGLESSGANVLTF. CDR3 sequence (DNA): TGTGCCAGCAGCAAAGGGTTGGAGAGCTCTGGGGCCAACGTCCTGACTTTC.

This chain joins TRBV6-1 and TRBJ2-7; possible D gene TRBD2, 6 bases. The germline V and J ends were trimmed by 3 bases and 5 bases, with 8 bases remaining between them. This CDR3 is built from 12 residues. Germline values: CDR1 MNHNS, CDR2 SASEGT. The CDR3 bases are TGTGCCAGCAGTGATAGGGAGGACGAGCAGTACTTC. Amino acids: CASSDREDEQYF.

About this clone itself: At one of its ends the junction is not consistent with the germline gene, which may arise from a read error. V and J are TRBV11-2 and TRBJ2-6, with D possibly being TRBD2 (6 bases). This CDR3 contains 17 residues. From germline, CDR1 is SGHAT and CDR2 FQNNGV. CDR3 sequence: CASSPNPGRSGANGLTF. Here the CDR3 DNA reads TGTGCCAGCAGCCCCAATCCAGGGAGGTCTGGGGCCAACGGCCTGACTTTC.

This chain connects TRBV6-6 to TRBJ2-3; the match to TRBD1 covers 7 bases. CDR1 and CDR2 from the germline V gene are MNHNY and SVGAGI (reference sequence). V lost 2 bases to trimming and J lost 1 base; unmatched junction nucleotides: 3. This CDR3 is built from 15 residues. The CDR3 spells CASSYPRGRTDTQYF. The CDR3 DNA follows: TGTGCCAGCAGTTACCCAAGGGGGCGCACAGATACGCAGTATTTT.

The J gene is TRBJ1-1, the V gene TRBV5-5; TRBD1 might be the D (5 bases). Trimming left V 0 bases short and J 3 bases short, with 9 bases between. The CDR3 is 14 amino acids. Looked up from germline, CDR1 is SGHKS and CDR2 is YYEKEE (reference sequence). CDR3 DNA sequence: TGTGCCAGCAGCTTGGTCGGGGGGGACACTGAAGCTTTCTTT. Its translation is CASSLVGGDTEAFF.

The chain links TRBV7-8 to TRBJ2-3; 9 bases are a match to TRBD1. The CDR3 length is 16 residues. Per germline, CDR1 SGHVS and CDR2 FQNEAQ. Losses at the gene ends were 4 bases for V and 2 bases for J; bases not matched to a gene: 7. CDR3 in DNA: TGTGCCAGCAGCTCTCCGGGACAGGGCCCCACAGATACGCAGTATTTT. It specifies CASSSPGQGPTDTQYF.